Listed below are T cell receptor beta chains from one sample, sequenced in a study of cytomegalovirus exposure and HLA in healthy donors. This table comes from immunoSEQ multiplex PCR, and its TCRdb copy is limited to in-frame clones, with some not included. The sample holds about 91,000 clones, 69% seen once. Material: PBMCs. Receptor source: a female donor in good health and CMV-seronegative. Both conserved end residues are trimmed from each CDR3.

V gene: TRBV6-1
CDR3 length: 10
CDR3 protein: ASSARAYEQY

V gene: TRBV7-9
CDR3 length: 16
CDR3 protein: ASSSLIDRGRSTDTQY

V gene: TRBV6-5
CDR3 length: 13
CDR3 protein: ASSSGQGGADTQY

V gene: TRBV9
CDR3 length: 11
CDR3 protein: ASSSTVGNTIY

V gene: TRBV2
CDR3 length: 11
CDR3 protein: ASKLNSNNEQF

V gene: TRBV29-1
CDR3 length: 10
CDR3 protein: SVEQGGYEQY

V gene: TRBV7-9
CDR3 length: 13
CDR3 protein: ASRPGAGANEKLF

V gene: TRBV5-6
CDR3 length: 14
CDR3 protein: ASSEGTGANTGELF

V gene: TRBV5-1
CDR3 length: 12
CDR3 protein: ASSLKQGADTQY

V gene: TRBV15
CDR3 length: 13
CDR3 protein: ATSREVGGTYGYT

V gene: TRBV25-1
CDR3 length: 11
CDR3 protein: ASRWAQTDTQY

V gene: TRBV30
CDR3 length: 11
CDR3 protein: AWSPGQSYEQY

V gene: TRBV7-6
CDR3 length: 13
CDR3 protein: ASSRRGDRDYEQY

V gene: TRBV7-6
CDR3 length: 13
CDR3 protein: ASSQQSGANQPQH

V gene: TRBV7-9
CDR3 length: 13
CDR3 protein: ASSVSGPSYNEQF

V gene: TRBV30
CDR3 length: 16
CDR3 protein: AWSGRLAGGRSYNEQF

V gene: TRBV5-5
CDR3 length: 12
CDR3 protein: ASSLIAGRNEQF

V gene: TRBV2
CDR3 length: 12
CDR3 protein: ASRETSAQETQY

V gene: TRBV6-1
CDR3 length: 11
CDR3 protein: AGKTGADEELF

V gene: TRBV4-2
CDR3 length: 11
CDR3 protein: ASSQDTVSEQY

V gene: TRBV5-1
CDR3 length: 12
CDR3 protein: ASSVGLPGGEQF

V gene: TRBV19
CDR3 length: 14
CDR3 protein: ASSIRDNSANYGYT

V gene: TRBV28
CDR3 length: 11
CDR3 protein: ASSLGLHAEAF

V gene: TRBV7-9
CDR3 length: 9
CDR3 protein: SSSLDREAF